This T cell receptor beta chain was captured in a study of cytomegalovirus exposure and HLA in healthy donors. Findings and limits, study-wide: A few CMV-associated chains were confirmed in vitro to be specific for CMV antigens. For TCR beta chains, V- and J-gene trimming was later linked to a missense DCLRE1C variant.

These donors, healthy bone marrow donors, were studied. The PCR ran on 60 Vbeta and 13 Jbeta primers. Produced via immunoSEQ multiplex PCR; TCRdb's table is partial and in-frame only. The sample holds roughly 150,000 clones; around 82% are singletons and the top ten take around 5.9%. Germline lookup yields CDR1 MNHEY and CDR2 SMNVEV (reference sequence). The CDR3 is made up of 14 amino acids. J lost 7 bases, V lost 6 bases, and 7 bases had no gene match. In the case of this clone: What it recognizes is unknown.

This sequence originates from a woman aged 40 to 49 in good health and CMV-seropositive. The material sequenced was PBMCs. The chain couples TRBV27 to TRBJ2-3, with 10 bases that match TRBD2. The CDR3 DNA sequence: TGTGCCAGCAGGCGAACTAGCGGGGTTTATACGCAGTATTTT. Encoded protein: CASRRTSGVYTQYF.